This T cell receptor beta chain came from a study of identical twins. TCRdb redid the calling of the 5' RACE reads with MiXCR, one entry per CDR3 protein. The data hold roughly 540,000 distinct CDR3 sequences, with less than 25% observed a single time. Looked up from germline, CDR1 is MNHEY and CDR2 is SVGEGT. The CDR3 sequence is 15 residues long. The V segment lost 3 bases and the J segment 3 bases; nucleotides outside the gene matches: 5. These same data were also listed under a study on T cells expressing NK-cell markers. That report adds: The study left the HCMV specificity of expanded NKG2C+ T cell clones unresolved.

The J gene is TRBJ2-7, the V gene TRBV6-2 or TRBV6-3; TRBD2 matches at 10 bases. This receptor was obtained from a woman younger than 30 in good health. Material: CD4+ T cells sorted from blood. CDR3 bases: TGTGCCAGCAGTTATGGGTCTAGCGGGAGCTACGAGCAGTACTTC. This sequence encodes CASSYGSSGSYEQYF.